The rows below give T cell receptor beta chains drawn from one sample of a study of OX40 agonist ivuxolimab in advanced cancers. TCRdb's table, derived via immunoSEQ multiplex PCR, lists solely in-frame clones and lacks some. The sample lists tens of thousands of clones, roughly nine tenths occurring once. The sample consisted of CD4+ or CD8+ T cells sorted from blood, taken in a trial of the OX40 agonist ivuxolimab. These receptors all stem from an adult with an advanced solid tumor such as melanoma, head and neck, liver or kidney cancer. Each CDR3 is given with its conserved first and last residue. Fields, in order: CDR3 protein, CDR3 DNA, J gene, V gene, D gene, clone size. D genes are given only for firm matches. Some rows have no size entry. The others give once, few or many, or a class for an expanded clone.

CDR3 protein: CASSPTGGLNQPQHF
CDR3 DNA: TGTGCCAGCAGCCCAACAGGGGGCCTAAATCAGCCCCAGCATTTT
J gene: TRBJ1-5
V gene: TRBV9
D gene: TRBD1
clone size: .

CDR3 protein: CASSLALRGVLRQQYF
CDR3 DNA: TGTGCCAGCAGCTTAGCGCTAAGGGGGGTTCTAAGGCAGCAGTACTTC
J gene: TRBJ2-7
V gene: TRBV7-9
D gene: .
clone size: .

CDR3 protein: CASSYSGATNEKLFF
CDR3 DNA: TGTGCCAGCAGTTACTCCGGGGCAACTAATGAAAAACTGTTTTTT
J gene: TRBJ1-4
V gene: TRBV6-5
D gene: .
clone size: .

CDR3 protein: CSADSGTRLDTQYF
CDR3 DNA: TGCAGCGCCGATTCCGGGACTCGTCTTGATACGCAGTATTTT
J gene: TRBJ2-3
V gene: TRBV29-1
D gene: .
clone size: once

CDR3 protein: CASSQGYRGLEGSYEQYF
CDR3 DNA: TGCGCCAGCAGCCAAGGGTACAGGGGGCTTGAGGGCTCCTACGAGCAGTACTTC
J gene: TRBJ2-7
V gene: TRBV4-3
D gene: TRBD1
clone size: .

CDR3 protein: CASSREGQGATEAFF
CDR3 DNA: TGCGCCAGCAGCCGAGAGGGACAGGGGGCCACTGAAGCTTTCTTT
J gene: TRBJ1-1
V gene: TRBV4-1
D gene: TRBD1
clone size: .

CDR3 protein: CASGTGQTYEQYF
CDR3 DNA: TGTGCTAGTGGGACGGGACAGACCTACGAGCAGTACTTC
J gene: TRBJ2-7
V gene: TRBV12-5
D gene: TRBD1
clone size: .

CDR3 protein: CASSATDTQYF
CDR3 DNA: TGTGCCAGCAGCGCCACAGATACGCAGTATTTT
J gene: TRBJ2-3
V gene: TRBV7-8
D gene: .
clone size: .

CDR3 protein: CASSLDNARLGSYNEQFF
CDR3 DNA: TGTGCCAGCAGCTTAGATAATGCGAGACTAGGTAGCTACAATGAGCAGTTCTTC
J gene: TRBJ2-1
V gene: TRBV7-6
D gene: .
clone size: .

CDR3 protein: CASSLYSMNTEAFF
CDR3 DNA: TGCGCCAGCAGCTTGTACAGCATGAACACTGAAGCTTTCTTT
J gene: TRBJ1-1
V gene: TRBV5-1
D gene: .
clone size: .

CDR3 protein: CATSGTGGSTGELFF
CDR3 DNA: TGTGCCACCAGCGGCACGGGGGGCAGCACCGGGGAGCTGTTTTTT
J gene: TRBJ2-2
V gene: TRBV15
D gene: .
clone size: .

CDR3 protein: CASSAHRGIGYEQYF
CDR3 DNA: TGTGCCAGCAGCGCACACAGGGGTATTGGCTACGAGCAGTACTTC
J gene: TRBJ2-7
V gene: TRBV7-3
D gene: TRBD1
clone size: .

CDR3 protein: CASSFTLRVSGANVLTF
CDR3 DNA: TGTGCCAGCAGTTTTACTCTGAGGGTTTCTGGGGCCAACGTCCTGACTTTC
J gene: TRBJ2-6
V gene: TRBV28
D gene: .
clone size: .

CDR3 protein: CASSPGTGGPQPQHF
CDR3 DNA: TGTGCCAGCAGCCCTGGGACAGGGGGCCCTCAGCCCCAGCATTTT
J gene: TRBJ1-5
V gene: TRBV7-9
D gene: TRBD1
clone size: .

CDR3 protein: CASRLQGITEAFF
CDR3 DNA: TGTGCCAGCAGGCTACAGGGGATAACTGAAGCTTTCTTT
J gene: TRBJ1-1
V gene: TRBV28
D gene: TRBD1
clone size: once

CDR3 protein: CASSRASGNTIYF
CDR3 DNA: TGTGCCAGCAGTCGGGCCAGCGGGAACACCATATATTTT
J gene: TRBJ1-3
V gene: TRBV27
D gene: .
clone size: .

CDR3 protein: CASSYESSVGDEQYF
CDR3 DNA: TGTGCCAGCAGTTACGAGTCTAGCGTGGGTGACGAGCAGTACTTC
J gene: TRBJ2-7
V gene: TRBV6-5
D gene: .
clone size: .